Below are 27 T cell receptor beta chains sequenced from a single sample in a study of T-cell reconstitution after alpha-beta-depleted transplantation in children. Unique molecular identifiers tagged the TCRbeta library. Via MiXCR, TCRdb re-called the PCR reads, giving one row per CDR3 protein. The sample carries 60,000 to 100,000 distinct CDR3 sequences, roughly 20% recorded once. The specimen comprised PBMCs, mostly from graft donor cells, sampled 360 days after TCRalphabeta/CD19-depleted stem cell transplant. The receptors stem from a male patient between 2 and 9 years old who had a stem cell transplant for acute lymphoblastic leukemia, so the T cells may come from the graft donor.

J is TRBJ1-5 and V is TRBV12-3 or TRBV12-4; D unclear. The CDR3 runs to 14 residues. The V gene lost 3 bases and the J gene lost 7 bases, with 13 bases spanning the gap. CDR3 residues: CASSFTMGVQPQHF. DNA of the CDR3: TGTGCCAGCAGTTTTACGATGGGAGTCCAGCCCCAGCATTTT.

Points on this clonotype: Its ends do not fully match the called genes, so a read error is possible. The chain couples TRBV7-9 to TRBJ1-1; TRBD1 aligns across 7 bases. Germline loops: CDR1 SEHNR, CDR2 FQNEAQ (reference sequence). The CDR3 is made up of 16 amino acids. The CDR3 sequence is CASSLARQGVNTEAFF. The DNA for the CDR3 is TGTGCCAGCAGCCTAGCCCGACAGGGAGTCAACACTGAAGCTTTCTTT. The full variable domain, completed using reference TRBV7-9 and TRBJ1-1, is DTGVSQNPRHKITKRGQNVTFRCDPISEHNRLYWYRQTLGQGPEFLTYFQNEAQLEKSRLLSDRFSAERPKGSFSTLEIQRTEQGDSAMYLCASSLARQGVNTEAFFGQGTRLTVV.

This clonotype was detected many times. The chain couples TRBV7-9 to TRBJ2-7; D remains unclear. V was clipped by 5 bases and J by 3 bases, with 8 bases between them. From germline, CDR1 is SEHNR and CDR2 FQNEAQ (reference sequence). The CDR3 runs to 12 residues. CDR3 DNA sequence: TGTGCCAGCAGCCCTATGGTCTACGAGCAGTACTTC. Encoded protein: CASSPMVYEQYF. The variable domain in full, with the rest retrieved from reference TRBV7-9 and TRBJ2-7, is DTGVSQNPRHKITKRGQNVTFRCDPISEHNRLYWYRQTLGQGPEFLTYFQNEAQLEKSRLLSDRFSAERPKGSFSTLEIQRTEQGDSAMYLCASSPMVYEQYFGPGTRLTVT.

This clonotype showed up just a few times. The V gene is TRBV20-1, the J gene TRBJ2-3; D is possibly TRBD1 or TRBD2 (5 bases each). This CDR3 spans 14 amino acids. The V gene's germline CDR1 is DFQATT and CDR2 SNEGSKA (reference sequence). The V end lost 6 bases, the J end lost 2 bases, and 15 bases lay between the germline ends. CDR3 amino acids: CSALGDYYTDTQYF. CDR3 DNA sequence: TGCAGTGCCTTGGGGGATTACTACACAGATACGCAGTATTTT.

The chain is built from TRBV19 and TRBJ2-1; the match to TRBD2 covers 13 bases. The CDR3 loop spans 19 amino acids. Per germline, CDR1 LNHDA and CDR2 SQIVND (reference sequence). V was clipped by 10 bases and J by 8 bases; unmatched bases: 23. The CDR3 loop is CATCYLQGTSGNLLDEQFF. The CDR3 DNA reads TGTGCCACCTGTTATCTCCAGGGGACTAGCGGGAACCTTTTGGATGAGCAGTTCTTC.

In this sample, this clonotype turned up many times. The rearrangement uses TRBV6-2 or TRBV6-3 and TRBJ2-7; weak D call: TRBD1 (5 bases). The germline gives CDR1 MNHEY, CDR2 SVGEGT. Deletions cut 6 bases from V and 2 bases from J, with 17 bases between. This CDR3 has 15 residues. The CDR3 coding sequence is TGTGCCAGCAGCCCAAGAAGGACAAGGACCTACGAGCAGTACTTC. It is translated as CASSPRRTRTYEQYF.

This clonotype was seen only a few times. The chain recombines TRBV29-1 with TRBJ2-7, with D hard to call. The ends were cut back, 3 bases at V and 0 bases at J, with 9 bases in the middle. The CDR3 has 13 amino acids. Germline V gene sequence: CDR1 SQVTM, CDR2 ANQGSEA. CDR3 sequence: CSVEVESSYEQYF. The CDR3 DNA reads as TGCAGCGTTGAGGTAGAGAGCTCCTACGAGCAGTACTTC.

This clonotype was seen many times. CDR3 sequence reads: CSARAAREGDTGELFF. CDR3 nucleotide sequence: TGCAGTGCTAGAGCGGCGAGGGAGGGAGACACCGGGGAGCTGTTTTTT. The chain carries TRBV20-1 and TRBJ2-2, with 7 positions matching TRBD2. Germline-derived CDR1 and CDR2 are DFQATT and SNEGSKA (reference sequence). V gave up 1 base and J gave up 3 bases; unmatched junction bases: 8. CDR3 length: 16 amino acids.

The rearrangement uses TRBV20-1 and TRBJ2-7; 8 bases line up with TRBD1. The CDR3 spans 13 residues. J was trimmed by 2 bases and V by 2 bases; bases with no gene match: 2. Germline-derived CDR1 and CDR2 are DFQATT and SNEGSKA (reference sequence). This CDR3 is CSARQGAAYEQYF. CDR3 sequence (DNA): TGCAGTGCTAGACAGGGGGCGGCCTACGAGCAGTACTTC.

This clonotype has at least ten counts. The chain's CDR3 is CSARDRASGSHEQYF. In nucleotides, the CDR3 is TGCAGTGCTAGAGATAGGGCTAGCGGGAGCCACGAGCAGTACTTC. The chain uses TRBV20-1 and TRBJ2-7, with 10 bases identical to TRBD2. V gave up 0 bases and J gave up 5 bases; unmatched junction bases: 7. There are 15 residues in the CDR3. The germline V gene has CDR1 DFQATT and CDR2 SNEGSKA (reference sequence).

By share, this clonotype ranks as medium-sized. The rearrangement uses TRBV10-3 and TRBJ2-7; D unresolved. The length of the CDR3 is 13 residues. Trimming shortened V by 11 bases and J by 3 bases, and 17 bases separated the two germline ends. Germline V gene data show CDR1 as ENHRY and CDR2 as SYGVKD. Here the CDR3 reads CAYAQETYYEQYF. The CDR3 DNA is TGTGCCTACGCCCAAGAGACCTACTACGAGCAGTACTTC.

The chain couples TRBV2 to TRBJ2-7, with a weak D call TRBD2 (5 bases). The germline V and J ends were trimmed by 6 bases and 2 bases, with 11 bases remaining between them. The CDR3 extends over 13 amino acids. Per germline, CDR1 SNHLY and CDR2 FYNNEI. The CDR3 reads CASREDGPYEQYF. The CDR3 DNA reads as TGTGCCAGCAGGGAGGACGGACCCTACGAGCAGTACTTC.

V and J are TRBV7-9 and TRBJ2-7; D not resolved. The CDR3 loop spans 13 amino acids. The germline V gene has CDR1 SEHNR and CDR2 FQNEAQ (reference sequence). V lost 1 base to trimming and J lost 3 bases, with 7 bases between them. The CDR3 sequence: CASSLEQFYEQYF. Here the CDR3 DNA reads TGTGCCAGCAGCTTAGAACAGTTCTACGAGCAGTACTTC.

This clonotype came up many times. The chain uses TRBV4-1 and TRBJ2-6; TRBD1 aligns across 9 bases. The CDR3 is 17 amino acids. CDR1 and CDR2 from the germline V gene are MGHRA and YSYEKL. The V gene end was trimmed by 5 bases and the J gene end by 0 bases; junction bases not matched to a gene: 5. Here the CDR3 DNA reads TGCGCCAGCAGCAGAGGGACAGGGCACTCTGGGGCCAACGTCCTGACTTTC. It specifies CASSRGTGHSGANVLTF.

In its sample, this clonotype was seen a few times. This rearrangement joins TRBV28 to TRBJ1-2; D call uncertain. V shed 5 bases and J shed 2 bases, with 15 bases lying between them. The CDR3 has 15 residues. Germline V gene sequence: CDR1 MDHEN, CDR2 SYDVKM. CDR3 region: CASSDGSFSNYGYTF. DNA of the CDR3: TGTGCCAGCAGTGACGGCAGCTTCTCAAACTATGGCTACACCTTC.

This clonotype was detected a few times. This CDR3 is CAIRDGSGNTGELFF. CDR3 bases: TGTGCCATCAGGGACGGGAGCGGGAACACCGGGGAGCTGTTTTTT. This chain uses TRBV10-3 with TRBJ2-2, with D tentatively TRBD2 (6 bases). Trimming removed 6 bases from V and 1 base from J, with 12 bases in between. This CDR3 region has 15 residues. Germline V lookup: CDR1 ENHRY, CDR2 SYGVKD.

V and J are TRBV11-2 and TRBJ2-1, with 13 bases fitting TRBD2. This CDR3 has 18 amino acids. V lost 1 base and J lost 6; bases outside the gene matches: 9. Germline values: CDR1 SGHAT, CDR2 FQNNGV. The CDR3 sequence is CASSLVSRTSGRPNEQFF. DNA of the CDR3: TGTGCCAGCAGCTTAGTTTCCCGGACTAGCGGGAGACCCAATGAGCAGTTCTTC.

This chain links TRBV2 with TRBJ2-5, with D uncertain. Per germline, CDR1 SNHLY and CDR2 FYNNEI. V lost 4 bases to trimming and J lost 7 bases, with 7 bases between them. The CDR3 has 11 amino acids. Written as DNA, the CDR3 is TGTGCCAGCAGTGTCCCGGGGACCCAGTACTTC. Amino acid sequence: CASSVPGTQYF.

The chain combines TRBV4-2 with TRBJ2-7; 10 bases are a match to TRBD2. This CDR3 has 17 residues. The germline V gene encodes CDR1 LGHNA and CDR2 YNFKEQ. Trimming at V came to 0 bases and at J to 2 bases, leaving 7 bases not matched to a gene. CDR3 protein: CASSQDPSGSFTYEQYF. In DNA, the CDR3 is TGTGCCAGCAGCCAAGACCCTAGCGGGAGTTTCACCTACGAGCAGTACTTC.

In its sample, this clonotype was seen many times. The gene calls are TRBV7-2 and TRBJ2-5; unclear D gene. The V and J ends lost 3 bases and 3 bases respectively, with 14 bases between them. The CDR3 length is 15 residues. Germline loops: CDR1 SGHTA, CDR2 FQGNSA. CDR3 DNA: TGTGCCAGCAGCTTTGACACCAGCAGGAAAGAGACCCAGTACTTC. It encodes CASSFDTSRKETQYF.

V gene TRBV5-1 combines with J gene TRBJ2-7; 7 bases are shared with TRBD2. J was trimmed by 2 bases and V by 3 bases; bases with no gene match: 8. This CDR3 is 15 amino acids long. Germline lookup yields CDR1 SGHRS and CDR2 YFSETQ. CDR3 region: CASSWGLAATYEQYF. CDR3 nucleotide sequence: TGCGCCAGCAGCTGGGGCCTAGCGGCGACCTACGAGCAGTACTTC. Full variable domain (rest looked up from reference TRBV5-1 and TRBJ2-7): KAGVTQTPRYLIKTRGQQVTLSCSPISGHRSVSWYQQTPGQGLQFLFEYFSETQRNKGNFPGRFSGRQFSNSRSEMNVSTLELGDSALYLCASSWGLAATYEQYFGPGTRLTVT.

Ten or more counts support this clonotype. The chain links TRBV7-8 to TRBJ2-2; unclear D gene. Germline V gene data show CDR1 as SGHVS and CDR2 as FQNEAQ. The CDR3 extends over 10 amino acids. V gave up 9 bases and J gave up 6 bases, with 5 bases separating them. The CDR3 DNA follows: TGTGCCAGTGAGGCCGGGGAGCTGTTTTTT. It translates to CASEAGELFF.

This clonotype occurred a few times. The V and J genes are TRBV12-3 or TRBV12-4 and TRBJ2-5; TRBD2 might be the D (5 bases). This CDR3 comprises 14 residues. V shed 1 base and J shed 9 bases, with 15 bases lying between them. This chain's CDR3 is CASSLDSPSGPQYF. The CDR3 DNA sequence: TGTGCCAGCAGTTTAGACAGCCCGAGCGGACCCCAGTACTTC.

Only a few counts were recorded for this clonotype. J is TRBJ1-5 and V is TRBV6-1; 7 bases are shared with TRBD1. The J segment lost 2 bases and the V segment lost 5 bases, leaving 6 bases of the junction unmatched. CDR1 and CDR2 from the germline V gene are MNHNS and SASEGT. This CDR3 contains 15 residues. The CDR3: CASSLTGAGNQPQHF. The CDR3 DNA reads as TGTGCCAGCAGTCTTACAGGGGCGGGCAATCAGCCCCAGCATTTT.

In this sample, this clonotype turned up a few times. The rearrangement links TRBV20-1 to TRBJ1-2; TRBD1 might be the D (5 bases). The V and J ends lost 0 bases and 4 bases respectively, with 15 bases between them. The germline gives CDR1 DFQATT, CDR2 SNEGSKA (reference sequence). The CDR3 is 15 amino acids. The CDR3 loop is CSAREGAGDGYGYTF. DNA for the CDR3: TGCAGTGCTAGAGAAGGGGCGGGGGACGGCTATGGCTACACCTTC.

This sequence joins TRBV2 and TRBJ2-7; D possibly corresponds to TRBD1 (6 bases). V was shortened by 7 bases and J by 0 bases, with 13 bases between the two germline ends. This CDR3 has 14 residues. Germline V gene data show CDR1 as SNHLY and CDR2 as FYNNEI. The CDR3 here is CASKGTPYSYEQYF. CDR3 DNA: TGTGCCAGCAAAGGGACACCTTACTCCTACGAGCAGTACTTC.

This clonotype showed up just a few times. The chain links TRBV2 to TRBJ2-4; 8 nucleotides match TRBD2. Germline CDR1 and CDR2: SNHLY and FYNNEI. The CDR3 extends over 16 amino acids. Trimming at V came to 3 bases and at J to 6 bases, leaving 10 bases not matched to a gene. The CDR3 sequence: CASSEERETPPNIQYF. The CDR3, as DNA: TGTGCCAGCAGTGAGGAGCGGGAGACCCCCCCAAACATTCAGTACTTC.